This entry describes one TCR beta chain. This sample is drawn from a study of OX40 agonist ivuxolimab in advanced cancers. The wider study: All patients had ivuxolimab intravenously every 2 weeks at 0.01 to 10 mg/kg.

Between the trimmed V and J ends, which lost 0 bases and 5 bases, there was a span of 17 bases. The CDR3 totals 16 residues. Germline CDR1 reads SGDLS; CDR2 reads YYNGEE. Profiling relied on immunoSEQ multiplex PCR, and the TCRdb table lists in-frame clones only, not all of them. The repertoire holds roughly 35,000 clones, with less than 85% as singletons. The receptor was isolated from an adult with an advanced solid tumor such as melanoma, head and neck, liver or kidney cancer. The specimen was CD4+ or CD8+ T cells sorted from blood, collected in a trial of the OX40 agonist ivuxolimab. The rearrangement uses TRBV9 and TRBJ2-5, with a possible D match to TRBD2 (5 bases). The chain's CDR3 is CASSVDGEFEWETQYF. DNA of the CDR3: TGTGCCAGCAGCGTAGACGGGGAATTCGAGTGGGAGACCCAGTACTTC.